The 25 T cell receptor beta chains below were found in one sample sequenced in a study of T cell responses to AZD1222 COVID-19 vaccine. Sequencing used immunoSEQ multiplex PCR; TCRdb keeps in-frame clones, though not all of them. The sample contains under 150,000 clones, roughly 91% of which appear only once. The source was peripheral blood, collected on day 0 of AZD1222 vaccination. These receptors were taken from an adult in good health.

The genes are TRBV5-1 and TRBJ2-5; D perhaps matches TRBD1 (7 bases). Germline V gene lookup returns CDR1 SGHRS and CDR2 YFSETQ. Trimming left V 0 bases short and J 2 bases short, with 11 bases between. This CDR3 region has 15 residues. The CDR3 nucleotides are TGCGCCAGCAGCTTGGCCCAGGGGGGACAAGAGACCCAGTACTTC. Its protein is CASSLAQGGQETQYF. The entire variable domain, with the rest obtained from reference TRBV5-1 and TRBJ2-5, is as follows: KAGVTQTPRYLIKTRGQQVTLSCSPISGHRSVSWYQQTPGQGLQFLFEYFSETQRNKGNFPGRFSGRQFSNSRSEMNVSTLELGDSALYLCASSLAQGGQETQYFGPGTRLLVL.

The genes are TRBV27 and TRBJ1-1; 10 bases align to TRBD1. The V gene end was trimmed by 0 bases and the J gene end by 1 base; junction bases not matched to a gene: 5. Germline V gene sequence: CDR1 MNHEY, CDR2 SMNVEV (reference sequence). The CDR3 covers 17 residues. The CDR3 sequence is CASSLSRRTGGNTEAFF. The CDR3 DNA reads TGTGCCAGCAGTTTATCGCGACGGACAGGGGGGAACACTGAAGCTTTCTTT.

As to this clone: This specimen includes other DNA sequences encoding the same CDR3. V is TRBV5-1 and J is TRBJ2-7; no reliable D call. Trimming stripped 0 bases from V and 6 bases from J, with 7 bases between. Germline loops: CDR1 SGHRS, CDR2 YFSETQ. The CDR3 length is 12 residues. DNA of the CDR3: TGCGCCAGCAGCTTGGTAGGTGGCGAGCAGTACTTC. Translated, it gives CASSLVGGEQYF.

The chain couples TRBV7-3 to TRBJ2-4; D tentatively reads TRBD1 or TRBD2 (5 bases each). Trimming left V 2 bases short and J 2 bases short, with 7 bases between. The CDR3 contains 14 residues. The germline V gene encodes CDR1 SGHTA and CDR2 FQGTGA. CDR3 nucleotide sequence: TGTGCCAGCAGCTTAGGGGGATCCAAAAACATTCAGTACTTC. Its translation: CASSLGGSKNIQYF. Drawing the rest from reference TRBV7-3 and TRBJ2-4, the complete variable domain is GAGVSQTPSNKVTEKGKYVELRCDPISGHTALYWYRQSLGQGPEFLIYFQGTGAADDSGLPNDRFFAVRPEGSVSTLKIQRTERGDSAVYLCASSLGGSKNIQYFGAGTRLSVL.

The chain couples TRBV7-3 to TRBJ2-3; D might be TRBD2 (6 bases). This CDR3 contains 14 residues. CDR1 is SGHTA, CDR2 FQGTGA, per germline. The V end lost 4 bases, the J end lost 0 bases, and 8 bases lay between the germline ends. CDR3 loop: CASSSGDSTDTQYF. The CDR3 nucleotides read TGTGCCAGCAGCTCGGGGGACAGCACAGATACGCAGTATTTT.

This clone appeared a single time. The chain recombines TRBV15 with TRBJ1-5, with a possible D match to TRBD1 (5 bases). The CDR3 length is 15 residues. Trimming left V 6 bases short and J 2 bases short, with 14 bases between. CDR1 LNHNV and CDR2 YYDKDF come from the germline V gene (reference sequence). The CDR3, as DNA: TGTGCCACCAGGGCGCGGGGGGATGGCAATCAGCCCCAGCATTTT. Amino acids: CATRARGDGNQPQHF.

This chain links TRBV5-1 with TRBJ2-2; 12 bases line up with TRBD2. After removal of 0 bases from V and 6 bases from J, the junction contained 9 bases not matched to a gene. CDR1 is SGHRS and CDR2 is YFSETQ in the germline V gene. The CDR3 extends over 18 amino acids. CDR3 in amino acids: CASSLVTSGSILPGELFF. The CDR3 nucleotides read TGCGCCAGCAGCTTGGTGACTAGCGGGAGCATACTTCCCGGGGAGCTGTTTTTT.

The chain uses TRBV7-8 and TRBJ2-7; TRBD2 agrees at 9 bases. With 1 base clipped from V and 5 bases from J, the junction kept 3 bases outside the gene matches. The CDR3 runs 14 residues. CDR1 and CDR2 (germline): SGHVS, FQNEAQ. DNA for the CDR3: TGTGCCAGCAGCTTAGAGGCTAGCGGGAACGAGCAGTACTTC. Amino acids: CASSLEASGNEQYF.

The V and J genes are TRBV14 and TRBJ1-2; 7 nucleotides agree with TRBD1. This CDR3 is built from 15 residues. Looked up from germline, CDR1 is SGHDN and CDR2 is FVKESK. The ends lost 2 bases at V and 4 bases at J; junction bases unmatched: 7. CDR3 in DNA: TGTGCCAGCAGCCAAACAGGGGAGATCGGCTATGGCTACACCTTC. Translated: CASSQTGEIGYGYTF. Drawing the rest from reference TRBV14 and TRBJ1-2, the complete variable domain is EAGVTQFPSHSVIEKGQTVTLRCDPISGHDNLYWYRRVMGKEIKFLLHFVKESKQDESGMPNNRFLAERTGGTYSTLKVQPAELEDSGVYFCASSQTGEIGYGYTFGSGTRLTVV.

The V gene is TRBV2, the J gene TRBJ2-2, with D possibly being TRBD1 or TRBD2 (6 bases each). The CDR3 is made up of 13 amino acids. V dropped 7 bases and J dropped 6 bases, with 12 bases sitting between them. Germline CDR1 and CDR2: SNHLY and FYNNEI. CDR3 region: CASKRGAAGELFF. CDR3 coding DNA: TGTGCCAGCAAGAGGGGGGCGGCCGGGGAGCTGTTTTTT.

This chain connects TRBV2 to TRBJ2-7; D possibly matches TRBD1 or TRBD2 (5 bases each). Germline V gene lookup returns CDR1 SNHLY and CDR2 FYNNEI. V was clipped by 5 bases and J by 9 bases, with 20 bases between them. This CDR3 has 14 residues. The DNA of the CDR3 is TGTGCCAGCAGTAGCGTGGTCTCGGGGCCATTGCAGTACTTC. Translation gives CASSSVVSGPLQYF.

The chain recombines TRBV9 with TRBJ1-2; D ambiguous. This CDR3 has 15 residues. Trimming left V 0 bases short and J 5 bases short, with 14 bases between. In germline, CDR1 is SGDLS, CDR2 YYNGEE. The CDR3 spells CASSVGVGFEYGYTF. The DNA of the CDR3 is TGTGCCAGCAGCGTAGGGGTAGGGTTCGAATATGGCTACACCTTC.

This clone was found once. The chain uses TRBV5-5 and TRBJ1-6; 7 bases map to TRBD1. Germline trimming cut 4 bases from V and 5 bases from J; bases unmatched to any gene: 6. CDR3 length: 15 residues. Germline V gives CDR1 SGHKS, CDR2 YYEKEE (reference sequence). For the CDR3, the DNA is TGTGCCAGCAGCGCCCCGACAGGGAATAATTCACCCCTCCACTTT. Protein product: CASSAPTGNNSPLHF.

The CDR3 nucleotides are TGTGCCAGCTCACATCGAGACCAAAGCTCTGGAAACACCATATATTTT. Translation: CASSHRDQSSGNTIYF. The chain is built from TRBV18 and TRBJ1-3; D call uncertain. The V end was cut by 4 bases, the J end by 0 bases, with 13 bases between. Germline V gene lookup returns CDR1 KGHSH and CDR2 LQKENI. The CDR3 runs 16 residues.

The chain is built from TRBV14 and TRBJ1-2; tentative D call: TRBD1 (5 bases). V was cut by 0 bases and J by 8 bases, with 10 bases left in between. The CDR3 consists of 13 residues. CDR1 and CDR2 (germline): SGHDN, FVKESK. The CDR3 DNA reads TGTGCCAGCAGCCAAGATCTGGGACGAGGCTACACCTTC. This translates into CASSQDLGRGYTF. Full variable domain (missing parts from reference TRBV14 and TRBJ1-2): EAGVTQFPSHSVIEKGQTVTLRCDPISGHDNLYWYRRVMGKEIKFLLHFVKESKQDESGMPNNRFLAERTGGTYSTLKVQPAELEDSGVYFCASSQDLGRGYTFGSGTRLTVV.

V is TRBV20-1 and J is TRBJ1-4; tentatively, D is TRBD1 (5 bases). Germline CDR1 reads DFQATT; CDR2 reads SNEGSKA (reference sequence). The CDR3 consists of 10 residues. Trimming left V 7 bases short and J 7 bases short, with 7 bases between. CDR3 coding DNA: TGCAGTGTTCAGGGTGAAAAACTGTTTTTT. Encoded protein: CSVQGEKLFF.

V usage is TRBV6-5 and J usage is TRBJ1-2, with TRBD1 matching over 9 bases. V dropped 7 bases and J dropped 5; count of bases not matched to a gene: 8. CDR3 size: 14 residues. CDR1 is MNHEY and CDR2 is SVGAGI in the germline V gene. The DNA of the CDR3 is TGTGCCAGCATCCTGACAGGGGGGAAGTATGGCTACACCTTC. Its translation is CASILTGGKYGYTF.

The chain joins TRBV27 to TRBJ1-1, with D perhaps TRBD1 (6 bases). CDR1 MNHEY and CDR2 SMNVEV come from the germline V gene (reference sequence). Trimming stripped 5 bases from V and 3 bases from J, with 13 bases between. The CDR3 loop spans 14 amino acids. The CDR3, as DNA: TGTGCCAGCAGTCCGGGGGCAGGATACACTGAAGCTTTCTTT. Residues: CASSPGAGYTEAFF.

The chain is built from TRBV18 and TRBJ2-3, with D possibly matching TRBD2 (5 bases). This CDR3 contains 15 residues. Trimming stripped 0 bases from V and 3 bases from J, with 10 bases between. Germline loops: CDR1 KGHSH, CDR2 LQKENI. The CDR3 DNA follows: TGTGCCAGCTCACCACCATCTAGCTCAACAGATACGCAGTATTTT. As protein: CASSPPSSSTDTQYF.

This chain connects TRBV7-2 to TRBJ2-7; 8 bases match TRBD1. The CDR3 has 14 residues. V was pared by 5 bases and J by 6 bases, with 9 bases of the junction left unmatched. CDR1 and CDR2 (germline): SGHTA, FQGNSA. The DNA of the CDR3 is TGTGCCAGCAGCACTCGACAGGGGATGGGCGAGCAGTACTTC. As protein: CASSTRQGMGEQYF. Complete variable domain (other parts from reference TRBV7-2 and TRBJ2-7): GAGVSQSPSNKVTEKGKDVELRCDPISGHTALYWYRQSLGQGLEFLIYFQGNSAPDKSGLPSDRFSAERTGGSVSTLTIQRTQQEDSAVYLCASSTRQGMGEQYFGPGTRLTVT.

The rearrangement links TRBV5-1 to TRBJ1-6; 10 bases match TRBD1. The CDR3 totals 18 residues. Germline CDR1 SGHRS, CDR2 YFSETQ. V dropped 1 base and J dropped 5; count of bases not matched to a gene: 9. The CDR3 loop reads CASSLSYAGTGDNSPLHF. CDR3 coding DNA: TGCGCCAGCAGCTTGTCTTACGCGGGGACAGGGGATAATTCACCCCTCCACTTT.

This clone was seen just once. This chain uses TRBV6-1 with TRBJ1-4; D not resolved. Trimming cost V 2 bases and J 0 bases, with 4 bases left between them. This CDR3 has 14 residues. From germline, CDR1 is MNHNS and CDR2 SASEGT. CDR3 DNA sequence: TGTGCCAGCAGTGAACCGTCAACTAATGAAAAACTGTTTTTT. Protein sequence: CASSEPSTNEKLFF.

The chain uses TRBV6-1 and TRBJ1-3; D is undetermined. This CDR3 is built from 16 residues. Trimming shortened V by 0 bases and J by 0 bases, and 9 bases separated the two germline ends. CDR1 is MNHNS, CDR2 SASEGT, per germline. CDR3 sequence: CASSEAVGPSGNTIYF. The CDR3 DNA reads as TGTGCCAGCAGTGAAGCGGTCGGGCCCTCTGGAAACACCATATATTTT.

This clone was observed once. The V call is TRBV7-9, the J call TRBJ1-6; no clear D. The CDR3 length is 14 residues. Germline values: CDR1 SEHNR, CDR2 FQNEAQ (reference sequence). Trimming pared 1 base from V and 5 bases from J, leaving 6 bases between. DNA for the CDR3: TGTGCCAGCAGCTTAGGGGGTAATAATTCACCCCTCCACTTT. Translating gives CASSLGGNNSPLHF.

The rearrangement joins TRBV9 to TRBJ2-3, with 9 bases that match TRBD2. Germline CDR1 and CDR2: SGDLS and YYNGEE. This CDR3 is built from 17 residues. The J segment lost 3 bases and the V segment lost 4 bases, leaving 12 bases of the junction unmatched. The CDR3 coding sequence is TGTGCCAGCAGCCCAGTAGGGCGGGGGGGCGTAACAGATACGCAGTATTTT. Its protein product is CASSPVGRGGVTDTQYF. The whole variable domain, remainder taken from reference TRBV9 and TRBJ2-3, is DSGVTQTPKHLITATGQRVTLRCSPRSGDLSVYWYQQSLDQGLQFLIQYYNGEERAKGNILERFSAQQFPDLHSELNLSSLELGDSALYFCASSPVGRGGVTDTQYFGPGTRLTVL.